Detailed here is one T cell receptor beta chain. There are 14 residues in the CDR3. With 1 base removed from V and 6 bases from J, the gap between germline ends came to 9 bases. Germline V gives CDR1 SEHNR, CDR2 FQNEAQ (reference sequence). This sample stems from a study of blood T cell repertoires in COVID-19. Sequencing used immunoSEQ multiplex PCR; TCRdb keeps in-frame clones, though not all of them. The sample lists tens of thousands of clones; about 92% were seen once. The sequence was collected from a man in his sixties with acute or convalescent COVID-19. Sequenced: peripheral blood. The V gene is TRBV7-9, the J gene TRBJ1-4; tentatively, D is TRBD1 (6 bases). The CDR3 region has the DNA TGTGCCAGCAGCTTAGGGAAGGGGGATGAAAAACTGTTTTTT. It yields the protein CASSLGKGDEKLFF.